The 19 T cell receptor beta chains below come from one sample, sequenced in a study of long-term antiretroviral therapy in people with HIV. Samples were assayed with immunoSEQ v3.0 at survey level. Some clones are missing from TCRdb's copy, which holds only in-frame ones; the method was immunoSEQ multiplex PCR. The profile covers about 22,000 clones, with 65% to 90% appearing a single time and under 20% taken by the ten largest. This specimen consisted of unsorted PBMCs, obtained 0.1 years before starting antiretroviral therapy. The receptors were gathered from a man aged 18-30 years with HIV.

This chain joins TRBV9 and TRBJ2-3, with D hard to call. Trimming took 3 bases from V and 1 from J, leaving 15 bases between them. Germline loops: CDR1 SGDLS, CDR2 YYNGEE. The CDR3 has 16 residues. The CDR3 loop is CASSGSGPWGTDTQYF. CDR3 coding DNA: TGTGCCAGCAGCGGATCCGGTCCCTGGGGCACAGATACGCAGTATTTT.

The chain links TRBV5-1 to TRBJ2-7, with D perhaps given as TRBD1 or TRBD2 (5 bases each). CDR1 is SGHRS and CDR2 is YFSETQ in the germline V gene. V was cut by 5 bases and J by 6 bases, with 15 bases left in between. The CDR3 is 13 amino acids. CDR3 sequence: CASREAGSGEQYF. CDR3 nucleotide sequence: TGCGCCAGCAGAGAGGCAGGGAGTGGCGAGCAGTACTTC.

The genes are TRBV6-1 and TRBJ1-5; 8 positions match TRBD1. Unmatched junction bases numbered 0, after V lost 4 bases and J lost 4 bases. Per the germline V gene, CDR1 is MNHNS and CDR2 is SASEGT. There are 13 residues in the CDR3. The CDR3 here is CASSGTGNQPQHF. The CDR3 DNA is TGTGCCAGCAGTGGGACAGGGAATCAGCCCCAGCATTTT.

The chain is built from TRBV4-1 and TRBJ1-4, with D uncertain. Germline CDR1 is MGHRA and CDR2 is YSYEKL. The length of the CDR3 is 15 residues. V was pared by 0 bases and J by 4 bases, with 9 bases between. The CDR3 DNA reads TGCGCCAGCAGCCAAGAACACAGAGATAATGAAAAACTGTTTTTT. It codes for CASSQEHRDNEKLFF.

This clone was counted only a few times. V gene TRBV4-2 combines with J gene TRBJ1-5; 7 bases are shared with TRBD1. The CDR3 has 16 residues. Per the germline V gene, CDR1 is LGHNA and CDR2 is YNFKEQ. The J segment lost 2 bases and the V segment lost 3 bases, leaving 7 bases of the junction unmatched. The CDR3 is CASSQGSDRGNQPQHF. The CDR3 nucleotides read TGTGCCAGCAGCCAGGGCTCAGACAGGGGCAATCAGCCCCAGCATTTT.

J is TRBJ2-1 and V is TRBV28; no definite D call. V was cut by 4 bases and J by 4 bases, with 5 bases left in between. CDR3 length: 12 amino acids. CDR1 is MDHEN and CDR2 is SYDVKM in the germline V gene. CDR3 amino acids: CASSSRYNEQFF. CDR3 nucleotide sequence: TGTGCCAGCAGTTCCCGTTACAATGAGCAGTTCTTC.

The chain combines TRBV6-4 with TRBJ2-1; the D gene could be TRBD1 or TRBD2 (5 bases each). Trimming took 8 bases from V and 0 from J, leaving 11 bases between them. The CDR3 length is 14 residues. Per the germline V gene, CDR1 is MRHNA and CDR2 is SNTAGT. The CDR3 bases are TGTGCCAGCGCAAGGGGACCCTCCTACAATGAGCAGTTCTTC. Its protein product is CASARGPSYNEQFF.

The chain has TRBV27 and TRBJ2-7; D is perhaps TRBD1 (6 bases). This CDR3 contains 14 residues. Per germline, CDR1 MNHEY and CDR2 SMNVEV (reference sequence). Deletions cut 3 bases from V and 6 bases from J, with 15 bases between. CDR3 nucleotides: TGTGCCAGCAGTTTTGACAGGAACCTACCCGAGCAGTACTTC. Amino acids: CASSFDRNLPEQYF.

The chain couples TRBV6-5 to TRBJ2-6; TRBD1 aligns across 7 bases. The CDR3 covers 16 residues. Trimming took 4 bases from V and 1 from J; bases not matched to a gene: 4. Germline-derived CDR1 and CDR2 are MNHEY and SVGAGI. CDR3 DNA sequence: TGTGCCAGCAGTTCACAACAGGGGTCTGGGGCCAACGTCCTGACTTTC. Translating it yields CASSSQQGSGANVLTF.

This chain connects TRBV12-5 to TRBJ2-2; tentatively, D is TRBD1 or TRBD2 (5 bases each). V lost 0 bases to trimming and J lost 1 base, with 12 bases between them. Per the germline V gene, CDR1 is LGHNT and CDR2 is FRNRAP. The CDR3 runs 17 residues. CDR3 in DNA: TGTGCTAGTGGTTTGGTCCCCGGGGCGGTGAACACCGGGGAGCTGTTTTTT. Translated: CASGLVPGAVNTGELFF.

The sample holds a few counts of this clone. The rearrangement links TRBV11-1 to TRBJ2-7, with unresolved D. The germline V gene has CDR1 SGHAT and CDR2 FQDESV (reference sequence). This CDR3 has 11 residues. The germline V and J ends were trimmed by 3 bases and 3 bases, with 3 bases remaining between them. Here the CDR3 DNA reads TGTGCCAGCAGCTTCTACTACGAGCAGTACTTC. Protein product: CASSFYYEQYF.

The chain has TRBV9 and TRBJ2-1; no clear D. The CDR3 consists of 12 residues. Germline V gene data show CDR1 as SGDLS and CDR2 as YYNGEE. Deletions cut 0 bases from V and 7 bases from J, with 5 bases between. CDR3 loop: CASSVGLNEQFF. CDR3 bases: TGTGCCAGCAGCGTAGGCCTTAATGAGCAGTTCTTC. The full variable domain, rest sourced from reference TRBV9 and TRBJ2-1, is DSGVTQTPKHLITATGQRVTLRCSPRSGDLSVYWYQQSLDQGLQFLIQYYNGEERAKGNILERFSAQQFPDLHSELNLSSLELGDSALYFCASSVGLNEQFFGPGTRLTVL.

The chain joins TRBV27 to TRBJ2-5; possibly TRBD1 for D (6 bases). Trimming removed 5 bases from V and 1 base from J, with 11 bases in between. This CDR3 is built from 14 residues. CDR1 is MNHEY, CDR2 SMNVEV, per germline (reference sequence). CDR3 region: CASSPRDIQETQYF. Written as DNA, the CDR3 is TGTGCCAGCAGTCCAAGGGACATCCAAGAGACCCAGTACTTC.

CDR3 in DNA: TGTGCCAGCAGCTTAGGCGGGAGTTTTGACAATGAGCAGTTCTTC. Translating gives CASSLGGSFDNEQFF. The V call is TRBV13, the J call TRBJ2-1; maybe TRBD2 (6 bases). CDR3 length equals 15 residues. V lost 0 bases and J lost 5, with 11 bases in between. Germline CDR1 is PRHDT and CDR2 is FYEKMQ (reference sequence).

J is TRBJ2-1 and V is TRBV19; either TRBD1 or TRBD2 may fit D (5 bases each). This CDR3 region has 15 residues. The germline V gene encodes CDR1 LNHDA and CDR2 SQIVND (reference sequence). Trimming shortened V by 8 bases and J by 5 bases, and 19 bases separated the two germline ends. Here the CDR3 reads CASGSRGTWNNEQFF. In nucleotides, the CDR3 is TGTGCCAGTGGATCGAGGGGAACCTGGAACAATGAGCAGTTCTTC. The full variable domain, rest sourced from reference TRBV19 and TRBJ2-1, is DGGITQSPKYLFRKEGQNVTLSCEQNLNHDAMYWYRQDPGQGLRLIYYSQIVNDFQKGDIAEGYSVSREKKESFPLTVTSAQKNPTAFYLCASGSRGTWNNEQFFGPGTRLTVL.

This chain joins TRBV27 and TRBJ2-5, with a weak D call TRBD2 (5 bases). CDR1 is MNHEY, CDR2 SMNVEV, per germline (reference sequence). Between the trimmed V and J ends, which lost 3 bases and 1 base, there was a span of 6 bases. The CDR3 contains 13 residues. In DNA, the CDR3 is TGTGCCAGCAGTTTTCTAGCCCAAGAGACCCAGTACTTC. Amino acid sequence: CASSFLAQETQYF.

This clone was seen more than once but under ten times. This rearrangement joins TRBV4-2 to TRBJ2-7, with D unclear. This CDR3 comprises 13 residues. The V end lost 0 bases, the J end lost 2 bases, and 5 bases lay between the germline ends. Germline V lookup: CDR1 LGHNA, CDR2 YNFKEQ. CDR3 loop: CASSQDRTYEQYF. CDR3 coding DNA: TGTGCCAGCAGCCAAGATCGTACCTACGAGCAGTACTTC.

This sequence joins TRBV7-3 and TRBJ1-2; 10 nucleotides agree with TRBD1. The length of the CDR3 is 15 residues. Per the germline V gene, CDR1 is SGHTA and CDR2 is FQGTGA. The J segment lost 5 bases and the V segment lost 5 bases, leaving 8 bases of the junction unmatched. The CDR3 loop is CASSTTGGVGYGYTF. DNA of the CDR3: TGTGCCAGCAGCACGACAGGGGGCGTGGGATATGGCTACACCTTC.

The genes are TRBV18 and TRBJ2-5, with D maybe TRBD2 (5 bases). Trimming removed 6 bases from V and 4 bases from J, with 12 bases in between. Germline V gene sequence: CDR1 KGHSH, CDR2 LQKENI. The CDR3 extends over 13 amino acids. In nucleotides, the CDR3 is TGTGCCAGCTCGTTCCGGGAACGAGAGACCCAGTACTTC. It is translated as CASSFRERETQYF.